This TCR beta chain was found in a study of T-cell reconstitution after alpha-beta-depleted transplantation in children. This clonotype showed up many times. The antigen remains undetermined. General study results and limits: Surviving recipient T cells and intrathymic progenitors accounted for some patients' high TCRbeta diversity at day 60. Reportedly, alpha-beta T cells present about two months post-transplant originated from several hundred expanded clones of graft origin. A year post-transplant, T-cell counts and diversity derived mostly from newly produced T cells.

V lost 5 bases, J lost 1 base, and 11 bases lay in between. The CDR3 runs 14 residues. The germline V gene has CDR1 SGHTA and CDR2 FQGNSA. The library targeted TCRbeta and was prepared with unique molecular identifiers. In TCRdb, the PCR reads were re-called with MiXCR into one record per CDR3 protein. The repertoire holds tens of thousands of distinct CDR3 sequences, with approximately 9.2% as singletons. The chain has TRBV7-2 and TRBJ2-5; a possible D gene is TRBD2 (5 bases). The input for sequencing was PBMCs, mostly from graft donor cells, taken 60 days after TCRalphabeta/CD19-depleted stem cell transplant. The sequence came from a male patient between 2 and 10 years old who had a stem cell transplant for chronic granulomatous disease, so the T cells may come from the graft donor. The CDR3 is CASSPGVFQETQYF. CDR3 DNA sequence: TGTGCCAGCAGCCCCGGGGTCTTCCAAGAGACCCAGTACTTC.